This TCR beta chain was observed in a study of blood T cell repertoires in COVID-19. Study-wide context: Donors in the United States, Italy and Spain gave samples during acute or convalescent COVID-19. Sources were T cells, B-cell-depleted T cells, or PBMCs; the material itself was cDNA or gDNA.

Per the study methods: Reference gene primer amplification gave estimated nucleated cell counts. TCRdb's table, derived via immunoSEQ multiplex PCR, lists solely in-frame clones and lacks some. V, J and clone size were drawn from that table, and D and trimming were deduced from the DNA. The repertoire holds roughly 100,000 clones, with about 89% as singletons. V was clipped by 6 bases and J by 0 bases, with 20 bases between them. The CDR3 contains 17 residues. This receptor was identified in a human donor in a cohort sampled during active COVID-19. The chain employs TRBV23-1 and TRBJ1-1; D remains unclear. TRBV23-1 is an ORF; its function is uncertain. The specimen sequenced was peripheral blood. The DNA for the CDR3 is TGCGCCAGCAGAATAACCGGCGCACAGCTGATGAACACTGAAGCTTTCTTT. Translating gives CASRITGAQLMNTEAFF.